Following are 23 T cell receptor beta chains from one sample sequenced in a study of blood T cell repertoires in COVID-19. The method was immunoSEQ multiplex PCR; TCRdb's version includes in-frame clones alone and lacks a portion of them. The data contain 280,000 or so clones, around 90% of them singletons. Sequenced sample: peripheral blood. Source of these receptors: a man aged 18 to 29 with active or convalescent COVID-19.

The chain combines TRBV9 with TRBJ1-1; 8 bases match TRBD1. The CDR3 has 14 residues. The V gene's germline CDR1 is SGDLS and CDR2 YYNGEE. With 4 bases clipped from V and 1 base from J, the junction kept 3 bases outside the gene matches. The CDR3 region is CASSPGGRNTEAFF. The CDR3 DNA follows: TGTGCCAGCAGCCCAGGGGGCAGGAACACTGAAGCTTTCTTT. The complete variable domain, with remaining parts taken from reference TRBV9 and TRBJ1-1, reads DSGVTQTPKHLITATGQRVTLRCSPRSGDLSVYWYQQSLDQGLQFLIQYYNGEERAKGNILERFSAQQFPDLHSELNLSSLELGDSALYFCASSPGGRNTEAFFGQGTRLTVV.

This rearrangement joins TRBV9 to TRBJ1-1; D remains ambiguous. CDR1 SGDLS and CDR2 YYNGEE come from the germline V gene. V lost 1 base, J lost 2 bases, and 9 bases lay in between. The length of the CDR3 is 14 residues. The CDR3 DNA follows: TGTGCCAGCAGCGTAACGCAGGATAACACTGAAGCTTTCTTT. It specifies CASSVTQDNTEAFF.

The gene calls are TRBV11-3 and TRBJ1-2; tentatively, D is TRBD1 (5 bases). V shed 0 bases and J shed 5 bases, with 10 bases lying between them. The CDR3 loop spans 14 amino acids. Germline V gene sequence: CDR1 SGHNT, CDR2 YENEEA. CDR3 sequence: CASSLDRDGYGYTF. In DNA form, the CDR3 reads TGTGCCAGCAGCTTAGACAGGGATGGGTATGGCTACACCTTC.

J is TRBJ2-7 and V is TRBV6-5; 8 bases are shared with TRBD1. The V gene end was trimmed by 8 bases and the J gene end by 4 bases; junction bases not matched to a gene: 7. Germline V gives CDR1 MNHEY, CDR2 SVGAGI. CDR3 length: 13 residues. The CDR3 nucleotides are TGTGCCAGCCGCGGGACAGGACAATACGAGCAGTACTTC. Its translation is CASRGTGQYEQYF.

Concerning this clone itself: Other DNA sequences of this sample code for an identical CDR3. The V gene is TRBV29-1, the J gene TRBJ2-7, with TRBD1 identical over 8 bases. J gave up 3 bases and V 4 bases, and 2 bases lay outside the gene matches. Germline V gene sequence: CDR1 SQVTM, CDR2 ANQGSEA. This CDR3 spans 12 amino acids. The chain's CDR3 is CSVGQGIYEQYF. In DNA, the CDR3 is TGCAGCGTTGGACAGGGGATCTACGAGCAGTACTTC.

The chain combines TRBV19 with TRBJ1-3; tentatively, D is TRBD1 (6 bases). There are 15 residues in the CDR3. Per the germline V gene, CDR1 is LNHDA and CDR2 is SQIVND (reference sequence). V lost 4 bases to trimming and J lost 2 bases, with 12 bases between them. The CDR3 nucleotides read TGTGCCAGTAGTACCGTCAAGGGGGCTGGAAACACCATATATTTT. This encodes CASSTVKGAGNTIYF.

V gene TRBV4-3 combines with J gene TRBJ1-6; D perhaps matches TRBD1 (5 bases). Germline assignment: CDR1 LGHNA and CDR2 YSLEER. The CDR3 consists of 15 residues. V dropped 0 bases and J dropped 7 bases, with 10 bases sitting between them. CDR3 residues: CASSQDSGGNSPLHF. The DNA for the CDR3 is TGCGCCAGCAGCCAAGATAGCGGGGGGAATTCACCCCTCCACTTT.

The chain combines TRBV9 with TRBJ2-2; 10 bases map to TRBD1. Trimming took 0 bases from V and 5 from J; bases not matched to a gene: 4. Germline V gene sequence: CDR1 SGDLS, CDR2 YYNGEE. The CDR3 runs 16 residues. The CDR3 sequence is CASSVDGTGVTGELFF. The DNA for the CDR3 is TGTGCCAGCAGCGTAGATGGGACAGGGGTGACCGGGGAGCTGTTTTTT. Supplemented by reference TRBV9 and TRBJ2-2, the full variable domain reads DSGVTQTPKHLITATGQRVTLRCSPRSGDLSVYWYQQSLDQGLQFLIQYYNGEERAKGNILERFSAQQFPDLHSELNLSSLELGDSALYFCASSVDGTGVTGELFFGEGSRLTVL.

The V and J genes are TRBV18 and TRBJ2-7; 8 bases map to TRBD2. V lost 5 bases to trimming and J lost 0 bases; unmatched junction nucleotides: 6. The germline V gene encodes CDR1 KGHSH and CDR2 LQKENI. The CDR3 length is 15 residues. Here the CDR3 reads CASSSGAGGSYEQYF. The DNA for the CDR3 is TGTGCCAGCTCATCAGGGGCGGGAGGCTCCTACGAGCAGTACTTC.

The gene calls are TRBV6-5 and TRBJ2-2; D is perhaps TRBD2 (5 bases). The CDR3 has 11 residues. Trimming took 6 bases from V and 7 from J, leaving 6 bases between them. Germline V lookup: CDR1 MNHEY, CDR2 SVGAGI. CDR3: CASSGIGELFF. The CDR3 nucleotides are TGTGCCAGCAGCGGGATCGGGGAGCTGTTTTTT.

The rearrangement links TRBV2 to TRBJ2-3, with 11 bases aligning to TRBD2. CDR3 length: 16 amino acids. Germline trimming cut 7 bases from V and 5 bases from J; bases unmatched to any gene: 11. Germline CDR1 SNHLY, CDR2 FYNNEI. The chain's CDR3 is CASIRSGGARKDTQYF. The CDR3 region has the DNA TGTGCCAGCATCCGTAGCGGGGGGGCACGTAAAGATACGCAGTATTTT.

CDR3 bases: TGTGCCAGCAGCCCCGACAGGAATCAGCCCCAGCATTTT. This encodes CASSPDRNQPQHF. The gene calls are TRBV7-6 and TRBJ1-5; D possibly corresponds to TRBD1 (6 bases). Germline CDR1 reads SGHVS; CDR2 reads FNYEAQ. V was trimmed by 5 bases and J by 4 bases, leaving 9 bases between them. The CDR3 consists of 13 residues. The entire variable domain, with the rest obtained from reference TRBV7-6 and TRBJ1-5, is as follows: GAGVSQSPRYKVTKRGQDVALRCDPISGHVSLYWYRQALGQGPEFLTYFNYEAQQDKSGLPNDRFSAERPEGSISTLTIQRTEQRDSAMYRCASSPDRNQPQHFGDGTRLSIL.

The V gene is TRBV5-1, the J gene TRBJ2-5, with 10 bases lining up with TRBD2. Trimming took 4 bases from V and 5 from J; bases not matched to a gene: 11. CDR3 length equals 16 residues. CDR1 and CDR2 (germline): SGHRS, YFSETQ. CDR3 nucleotide sequence: TGCGCCAGCAGCACCACGGGACTAGCGAATTGGGAGACCCAGTACTTC. Amino acid sequence: CASSTTGLANWETQYF.

This rearrangement joins TRBV7-9 to TRBJ1-1; D call uncertain. This CDR3 spans 14 amino acids. Germline CDR1 is SEHNR and CDR2 is FQNEAQ (reference sequence). V gave up 5 bases and J gave up 1 base, with 11 bases separating them. The CDR3 DNA follows: TGTGCCAGCAGCCCTGTCTACGGGAACACTGAAGCTTTCTTT. Amino acid sequence: CASSPVYGNTEAFF.

This clone was found once. V usage is TRBV11-2 and J usage is TRBJ2-7, with 14 bases matching TRBD2. The CDR3 is 17 residues long. From germline, CDR1 is SGHAT and CDR2 FQNNGV. V was pared by 4 bases and J by 0 bases, with 5 bases of the junction left unmatched. The CDR3 DNA reads as TGTGCCAGCAGCTCGGGACTAGCGGGGGCTTTCTCCTACGAGCAGTACTTC. This gives the protein CASSSGLAGAFSYEQYF.

The genes are TRBV10-3 and TRBJ2-2; 7 bases agree with TRBD1. The ends lost 5 bases at V and 3 bases at J; junction bases unmatched: 6. The CDR3 runs to 15 residues. Germline lookup yields CDR1 ENHRY and CDR2 SYGVKD. CDR3 in DNA: TGTGCCATCAGTTCGGGACAGATAGACACCGGGGAGCTGTTTTTT. Translation gives CAISSGQIDTGELFF.

The chain joins TRBV12-5 to TRBJ2-3, with TRBD2 matching 9 bases. The CDR3 totals 17 residues. CDR1 and CDR2 (germline): LGHNT, FRNRAP. V was clipped by 6 bases and J by 1 base; unmatched bases: 11. The CDR3, as DNA: TGTGCTAGTGGCCCAAGAATATCTAGCGGGGGCACAGATACGCAGTATTTT. This sequence encodes CASGPRISSGGTDTQYF.

CDR3 DNA: TGTGCCAGTAGACTGGACAGGGGAGGTCGAGAGACCCAGTACTTC. Translating gives CASRLDRGGRETQYF. The chain combines TRBV19 with TRBJ2-5; 9 positions agree with TRBD1. Germline lookup yields CDR1 LNHDA and CDR2 SQIVND (reference sequence). V lost 6 bases, J lost 4 bases, and 9 bases stayed unmatched. The length of the CDR3 is 15 residues.

This clone was seen only a few times. The chain has TRBV11-2 and TRBJ2-7; 13 nucleotides line up with TRBD2. The CDR3 has 15 residues. From germline, CDR1 is SGHAT and CDR2 FQNNGV. J was trimmed by 2 bases and V by 3 bases; bases with no gene match: 1. The CDR3 sequence is CASSLGTSGTYEQYF. For the CDR3, the DNA is TGTGCCAGCAGCTTGGGGACTAGCGGGACCTACGAGCAGTACTTC.

The sample holds a few counts of this clone. The chain couples TRBV7-2 to TRBJ1-2; 9 nucleotides align to TRBD1. After removal of 5 bases from V and 4 bases from J, the junction contained 8 bases not matched to a gene. This CDR3 comprises 15 residues. Germline V lookup: CDR1 SGHTA, CDR2 FQGNSA. This chain's CDR3 is CASSPQQGATYGYTF. The CDR3, as DNA: TGTGCCAGCAGCCCCCAACAGGGGGCAACCTATGGCTACACCTTC.

The rearrangement links TRBV11-3 to TRBJ2-5; 10 nucleotides match TRBD2. The CDR3 runs to 15 residues. Trimming took 1 base from V and 4 from J; bases not matched to a gene: 3. Germline CDR1 reads SGHNT; CDR2 reads YENEEA. The CDR3 sequence: CASSLGGLATETQYF. CDR3 sequence (DNA): TGTGCCAGCAGCTTAGGGGGACTAGCGACAGAGACCCAGTACTTC.

This chain uses TRBV7-9 with TRBJ2-3; D ambiguous. The germline V and J ends were trimmed by 4 bases and 0 bases, with 20 bases remaining between them. Germline-derived CDR1 and CDR2 are SEHNR and FQNEAQ (reference sequence). The CDR3 has 18 residues. The CDR3 here is CASSSSQYSRASTDTQYF. In nucleotides, the CDR3 is TGTGCCAGCAGCTCCTCTCAATACTCGCGCGCTAGCACAGATACGCAGTATTTT.

This rearrangement joins TRBV21-1 to TRBJ2-4; the table's D gene call, TRBD2, was not cross checked with the DNA. TRBV21-1 is classified as a pseudogene. This CDR3 spans 16 amino acids. The CDR3, as DNA: TGTGCCAGCAGCAAAGACGGAGGGGCGGTCAAAAACATTCAGTACTTC. The encoded protein is CASSKDGGAVKNIQYF.